A selection of T cell receptor beta chains follows, all from one sample in a study of a mutant IDH1 vaccine in newly diagnosed glioma. These receptors' antigens are unknown. TCRdb's table, derived via immunoSEQ multiplex PCR, lists solely in-frame clones and lacks some. Of roughly 130,000 clones in the sample, roughly 77% are singletons; the top ten hold around 5.5%. This sample comprised PBMCs, obtained from a glioma patient whose treatment included an IDH1 peptide vaccine. The receptors come from a man aged 35 to 55 with glioma. CDR3s include the opening cysteine and the closing phenylalanine or tryptophan. The order of the fields is D gene, J gene, V gene, clone size, CDR3 length, CDR3 DNA, CDR3 protein. A D gene is named only where the DNA matches it firmly. A clone size is listed for some rows: how often the clone was seen (once, few, many), or a class if it is expanded.

>TRBD1|TRBJ2-7|TRBV6-1|.|14
TGTGCCAGCAGTGAGGACAGGGTCTCCTACGAGCAGTACTTC
CASSEDRVSYEQYF
>.|TRBJ2-2|TRBV5-6|.|15
TGTGCCAGCAGCTTGTTTGGGGGGCCCGGAGGGGAGCTGTTTTTT
CASSLFGGPGGELFF
>TRBD2|TRBJ2-3|TRBV5-1|.|17
TGCGCCAGCAGCTTATTGGCAACTAGCGTGACTTTAGATACGCAGTATTTT
CASSLLATSVTLDTQYF
>.|TRBJ1-2|TRBV7-9|once|17
TGTGCCAGCAGCCGCAACTTAGGGACCGAAAGTAACTATGGCTACACCTTC
CASSRNLGTESNYGYTF
>.|TRBJ2-7|TRBV5-1|.|14
TGCGCCAGCAGCTTGGCTGGGGGGCCGAACGAGCAGTACTTC
CASSLAGGPNEQYF
>.|TRBJ2-3|TRBV5-5|.|15
TGTGCCAGCAGCTACCGGGCGGGGAGCACAGATACGCAGTATTTT
CASSYRAGSTDTQYF
>TRBD2|TRBJ2-1|TRBV4-1|.|15
TGCGCCAGCAGCCAGCTAGCGGAGAGTTCCAATGAGCAGTTCTTC
CASSQLAESSNEQFF
>.|TRBJ1-6|TRBV5-1|.|16
TGCGCCAGCAGCTTGGACAGGGTCTCCTATAATTCACCCCTCCACTTT
CASSLDRVSYNSPLHF
>TRBD1|TRBJ1-2|TRBV5-4|few|14
TGTGCCAGCAGCTCACCGACAGGGGATGAAGGCTACACCTTC
CASSSPTGDEGYTF
>.|TRBJ1-2|TRBV29-1|.|14
TGCAGCGTTGTGAACAGGGAAGGGTTGAGGGGCTACACCTTC
CSVVNREGLRGYTF
>TRBD2|TRBJ2-5|TRBV10-2|once|14
TGCGCCAGCACGCGCGGGGGGGCGGGGGAGACCCAGTACTTC
CASTRGGAGETQYF
>TRBD2|TRBJ2-7|TRBV5-4|.|13
TGTGCCAGCAGCCGGGGGGGGGCCTACGAGCAGTACTTC
CASSRGGAYEQYF
>TRBD1|TRBJ2-7|TRBV7-2|.|14
TGTGCCAGCAATGCCGGGACAGGTCTCTACGAGCAGTACTTC
CASNAGTGLYEQYF
>TRBD2|TRBJ2-4|TRBV28|.|15
TGTGCCAGCAGTTTTTTAAGCGGGGAGGGAAACATTCAGTACTTC
CASSFLSGEGNIQYF
>TRBD1|TRBJ1-5|TRBV7-2|few|13
TGTGCCAGCACCGGGACAGACAAACAGCCCCAGCATTTT
CASTGTDKQPQHF
>TRBD2|TRBJ2-2|TRBV6-4|once|16
TGTGCCAGCAGGCGGACTAGCGGTGGTAACACCGGGGAGCTGTTTTTT
CASRRTSGGNTGELFF